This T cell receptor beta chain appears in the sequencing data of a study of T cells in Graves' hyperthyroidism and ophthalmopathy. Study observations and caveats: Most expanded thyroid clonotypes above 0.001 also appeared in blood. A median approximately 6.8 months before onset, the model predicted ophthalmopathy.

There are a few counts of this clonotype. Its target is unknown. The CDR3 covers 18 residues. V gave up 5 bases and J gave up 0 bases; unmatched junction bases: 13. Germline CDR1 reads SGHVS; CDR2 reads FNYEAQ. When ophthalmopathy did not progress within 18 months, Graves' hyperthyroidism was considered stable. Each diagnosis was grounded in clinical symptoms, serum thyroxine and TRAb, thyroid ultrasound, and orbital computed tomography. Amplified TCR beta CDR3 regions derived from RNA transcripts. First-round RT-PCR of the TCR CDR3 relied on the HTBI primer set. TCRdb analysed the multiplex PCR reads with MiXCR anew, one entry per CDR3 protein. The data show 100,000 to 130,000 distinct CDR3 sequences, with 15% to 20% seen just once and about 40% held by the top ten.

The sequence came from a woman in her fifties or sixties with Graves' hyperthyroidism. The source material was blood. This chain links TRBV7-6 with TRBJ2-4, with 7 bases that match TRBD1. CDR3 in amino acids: CASSPRPTGPLAKNIQYF. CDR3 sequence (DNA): TGTGCCAGCAGCCCACGGCCGACAGGGCCCTTAGCCAAAAACATTCAGTACTTC.